This T cell receptor (beta chain) originates from a study of blood T cell repertoires in COVID-19. Study details: The cDNA or gDNA used as material had been derived from T cells, B-cell-depleted T cells, or PBMCs.

The CDR3 loop spans 16 amino acids. V was pared by 5 bases and J by 9 bases, with 15 bases of the junction left unmatched. Germline CDR1 is LNHDA and CDR2 is SQIVND (reference sequence). Profiling relied on immunoSEQ multiplex PCR, and the TCRdb table lists in-frame clones only, not all of them. The repertoire holds 300,000 or so clones, with just under 85% as singletons. The sequenced material came from peripheral blood. This chain connects TRBV19 to TRBJ2-1, with TRBD2 matching 8 bases. The origin of this receptor is a woman between 45 and 60 years old with active or convalescent COVID-19. CDR3 DNA sequence: TGTGCCAGTAGTCCATATAAGGGACTAGTAATAAGTGAGCAGTTCTTC. Translating it yields CASSPYKGLVISEQFF.